This T cell receptor beta chain is drawn from a study of T cells after yellow fever vaccination. Points from the study as a whole: After the booster, 96% of CD4 and around nine tenths of CD8 primary-response clones were re-detected.

Trimming removed 6 bases from V and 7 bases from J, with 18 bases in between. This CDR3 comprises 15 residues. The germline CDR1 and CDR2 sequences are MDHEN and SYDVKM. The table lists this clonotype with a few counts. What it binds is not known. TCRdb re-called the 5' RACE reads through MiXCR, storing one row per CDR3 protein. This table holds about 300,000 distinct CDR3 sequences, roughly 4.3% found once. Sequenced material: PBMCs, taken 5 days after the yellow fever booster vaccination. This TCR derives from a young man who received the YFV17D yellow fever vaccine. The rearrangement links TRBV28 to TRBJ1-4, with TRBD1 as a possible D gene (6 bases). CDR3 protein: CASRTPGAVFEKLFF. Written as DNA, the CDR3 is TGTGCCAGCAGGACCCCGGGGGCTGTTTTTGAAAAACTGTTTTTT.